The entry that follows covers one T cell receptor (beta chain) sequence. This clone was found a few times. This clone's antigen is unknown. Qualities for individual bases were not recorded, and no much larger clone is one base off. This sample is drawn from a study of beta chain features in type 1 diabetes (dated by TCRdb to 2017 to 2018). At the level of the whole study: Mean age, gender distribution, total cell number and subset yield were not different between patients and healthy donors. Regulatory and stem cell-like memory subsets were obtained from only 8 patients and roughly eight healthy donors, while naive and central memory subsets were obtained from all 30 or so donors. The study compared TCRB repertoires of sorted circulating CD4+ T cell subsets between recently diagnosed type 1 diabetes patients and matched healthy donors. A total of about 100,000,000 sorted cells were examined across all samples, and RNA yield correlated strongly with the number of cells per subset.

Results and caveats for the whole study, not just this receptor: PCR may preferentially amplify shorter templates, but because patient and control samples were amplified and corrected together, any resulting skew would affect both groups equally. A moderate but significant shortening of TCRB CDR3 length was observed in type 1 diabetes patients in all four CD4+ subsets. Because cDNA was sequenced instead of genomic DNA, highly expressing activated cells could be over-represented, though the groups showed no difference in activation or CD3 levels. Naive, central memory and regulatory TCRB repertoires appeared to be more alike among patients than among healthy donors. At VDJ recombination sites, patients with type 1 diabetes made fewer insertions and deleted more nucleotides, a pattern implying thymic rearrangement abnormalities. Because the HLA sub-analyses included only small numbers of individuals, any influence of HLA type on TCRB rearrangement was left unresolved.

From each donor, a single peripheral blood sample of around 0.12 L on average was drawn into heparinised tubes. Naive, central memory, regulatory and stem cell-like memory CD4+ T cells were sorted on a BD FACSAria II using a panel including CD45RO, CCR7, CD25, CD127, CD95 and CD27. Every sorted population had a purity above 98%. Right away, PBMCs were isolated by Lymphoprep density gradient centrifugation and were stained directly, with no culture step. So that batch effects would be minimized, each experiment stained and sorted samples in pairs, pairing one healthy donor with one patient. Clipping removes 1 base from V and 8 bases from J, with 8 as the unmatched junction base count. CDR1 and CDR2, per the germline V gene, are MDHEN and SYDVKM. The CDR3, cysteine through phenylalanine, is 15 amino acids long. The entry retains the CDR3 DNA only, 45 bases that are in frame from base 1. The entire amount of isolated RNA was reverse transcribed using the High Capacity cDNA Reverse Transcription Kit, so the sequenced TCRB transcripts were expressed ones. Deep immunoSEQ sequencing was performed on naive, central memory and regulatory T cell samples, with an average of roughly 3.3 million total reads per sample. Sorted cells were lysed in RLT buffer, and RNA was extracted using DNase-treated RNeasy Micro or Mini kits according to cell number. Each cell subset was processed separately to prevent cross-contamination, with patient and healthy donor samples processed together. The immunoSEQ multiplex PCR was used to amplify TCRB sequences from cDNA, yielding 87-bp fragments that span the CDR3 region. The amplicons were sequenced using the Illumina HiSeq platform. On the study's bioinformatics: Synthetic template baselines were used to correct PCR bias computationally, reads within Hamming distance 2 were collapsed, and singletons that could not be merged were discarded. Reads were aligned to IMGT to assign V, D and J genes, CDR3 length, and insertions or deletions at six rearrangement sites. Within each subset, clonotype counts were normalized to sorted cell number, after which true diversity and Gini coefficients were computed with the tcR R package. Repertoire sharing was quantified using the overlap coefficient calculated on TCRB nucleotide sequences. As a proxy for the pre-selection repertoire, out-of-frame TCRB sequences from naive cells were analyzed. TCRdb holds this immuneACCESS table with in-frame rearrangements only. Some clones are missing; in checked studies, unresolved V genes explain under half, and the rest has no known cause. V and J calls plus clone size are reproduced from that table; the DNA served to infer D and trimming. Within this sample are over 700,000 clones, with around a sixth of them counted one time only. About 0.02% of the sample is taken by the ten largest.

The chain is encoded by TRBV28 joined to TRBJ1-2; 9 central nucleotides agree with TRBD1. This receptor was taken from a woman aged 18-29 years in good health. Sequenced material: naive CD4+ T cells from blood. Explained via the paper, the cell subset or site label denotes: true naive CD4+ T cells. The CDR3 reads as follows: CASSLLEQGARGYTF. The sequenced DNA is TGTGCCAGCAGTTTATTGGAACAGGGGGCGCGAGGCTACACCTTC.